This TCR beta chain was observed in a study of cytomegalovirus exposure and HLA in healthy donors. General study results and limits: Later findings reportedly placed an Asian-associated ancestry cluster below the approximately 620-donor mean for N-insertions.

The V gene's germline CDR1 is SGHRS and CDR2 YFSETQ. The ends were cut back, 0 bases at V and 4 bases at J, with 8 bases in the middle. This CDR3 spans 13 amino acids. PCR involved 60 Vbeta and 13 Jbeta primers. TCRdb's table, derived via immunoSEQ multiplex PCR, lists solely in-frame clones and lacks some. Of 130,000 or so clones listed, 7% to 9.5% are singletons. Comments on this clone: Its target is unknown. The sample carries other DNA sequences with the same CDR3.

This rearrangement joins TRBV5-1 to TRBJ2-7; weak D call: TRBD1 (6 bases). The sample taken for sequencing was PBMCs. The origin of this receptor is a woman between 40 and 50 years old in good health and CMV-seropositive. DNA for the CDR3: TGCGCCAGCAGCTTGGACAGGGCATACGAGCAGTACTTC. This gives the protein CASSLDRAYEQYF.